The 5 T cell receptor beta chains below were found in one sample sequenced in a study of shared clonotypes between healthy human individuals. Libraries were prepared by immunoSEQ multiplex PCR; TCRdb keeps only in-frame clonotypes and omits some of them. The sample consists of about 2 million clones, 85% to 95% of them appearing once. The sequenced sample consisted of naive CD4+ T cells sorted from blood. The subset denotes: CD45RA+ positively selected. These receptors all come from a man between 18 and 35 years old in good health.

With regard to this clone: The sample contains more than one DNA sequence encoding this CDR3. The genes are TRBV29-1 and TRBJ1-1; unclear D gene. Germline CDR1 and CDR2: SQVTM and ANQGSEA. This CDR3 region has 13 residues. Between the trimmed V and J ends, which lost 2 bases and 0 bases, there was a span of 7 bases. The DNA of the CDR3 is TGCAGCGTTGAACGGCCCCTGAACACTGAAGCTTTCTTT. This codes for CSVERPLNTEAFF.

About this clone: Distinct nucleotide sequences in the sample also encode this CDR3. DNA for the CDR3: TGTGCCAGCAGCCCCAGGGCCGGGTCAGATACGCAGTATTTT. Translation: CASSPRAGSDTQYF. The V call is TRBV7-9, the J call TRBJ2-3; TRBD1 might be the D (5 bases). V shed 5 bases and J shed 4 bases, with 13 bases lying between them. This CDR3 comprises 14 residues. From germline, CDR1 is SEHNR and CDR2 FQNEAQ (reference sequence).

This chain joins TRBV5-6 and TRBJ2-3; D is uncertain. Between the trimmed V and J ends, which lost 2 bases and 6 bases, there was a span of 10 bases. The CDR3 is 13 residues long. Germline V gene data show CDR1 as SGHDT and CDR2 as YYEEEE. The CDR3 loop is CASSLQGRDTQYF. The CDR3, as DNA: TGTGCCAGCAGCTTACAAGGGCGTGATACGCAGTATTTT.

This sequence joins TRBV18 and TRBJ2-7; D uncertain. Trimming left V 6 bases short and J 2 bases short, with 14 bases between. The CDR3 contains 14 residues. Germline CDR1 is KGHSH and CDR2 is LQKENI. The CDR3 is CASSLGSGTYEQYF. The CDR3 region has the DNA TGTGCCAGCTCCCTAGGTTCTGGTACCTACGAGCAGTACTTC. The full variable domain, with the rest looked up from reference TRBV18 and TRBJ2-7, is NAGVMQNPRHLVRRRGQEARLRCSPMKGHSHVYWYRQLPEEGLKFMVYLQKENIIDESGMPKERFSAEFPKEGPSILRIQQVVRGDSAAYFCASSLGSGTYEQYFGPGTRLTVT.

The rearrangement links TRBV29-1 to TRBJ2-3, with D uncertain. The ends were cut back, 5 bases at V and 7 bases at J, with 16 bases in the middle. This CDR3 spans 13 amino acids. Germline values: CDR1 SQVTM, CDR2 ANQGSEA. The CDR3 DNA reads as TGCAGCGTTATGGAGCCCCTACGAAATACGCAGTATTTT. Its protein is CSVMEPLRNTQYF.